Detailed here is one T cell receptor beta chain. This entry belongs to a study of blood T cell repertoires in COVID-19. Study information: There were acute and convalescent COVID-19 samples, and they came from the United States, Italy and Spain. The analysed material was cDNA or gDNA that came from T cells, B-cell-depleted T cells, or PBMCs.

Germline-derived CDR1 and CDR2 are SQVTM and ANQGSEA. CDR3 length: 14 residues. With 3 bases clipped from V and 4 bases from J, the junction kept 5 bases outside the gene matches. Methods used by the authors: Amplification of reference gene primers provided the estimated nucleated cell counts. The data were produced by immunoSEQ multiplex PCR, yet TCRdb's version contains in-frame clones alone and is incomplete. The V and J calls and clone size are taken from that table; D and trimming were inferred from the DNA. The table lists 65,000 to 70,000 clones, about 80% of them singletons, with approximately 4.1% in the top ten.

The chain combines TRBV29-1 with TRBJ1-3; 8 bases align to TRBD1. The sequenced material came from peripheral blood. The TCR sequence derives from a woman aged 55-70 years with acute or convalescent COVID-19. CDR3 region: CSVDWTGFGNTIYF. The CDR3 coding sequence is TGCAGCGTTGACTGGACAGGGTTCGGAAACACCATATATTTT. The whole variable domain, remainder taken from reference TRBV29-1 and TRBJ1-3, is SAVISQKPSRDICQRGTSLTIQCQVDSQVTMMFWYRQQPGQSLTLIATANQGSEATYESGFVIDKFPISRPNLTFSTLTVSNMSPEDSSIYLCSVDWTGFGNTIYFGEGSWLTVV.